This passage covers 11 T cell receptor beta chains from one sample sequenced in a study of blood T cell repertoires in COVID-19. Using immunoSEQ multiplex PCR, the repertoire was profiled, and TCRdb retains in-frame clones only, with some absent. Of roughly 30,000 clones in the sample, more than 75% were seen once. Sequencing used peripheral blood. The receptors were gathered from a human donor in a cohort sampled during active COVID-19.

This rearrangement joins TRBV12-5 to TRBJ2-7; possibly TRBD2 for D (6 bases). CDR1 is LGHNT, CDR2 FRNRAP, per germline. CDR3 length: 19 amino acids. Trimming pared 0 bases from V and 1 base from J, leaving 22 bases between. Here the CDR3 DNA reads TGTGCTAGTGGTTTGGTACGGTTTAAGGGCGGGGCGAGTTCCTACGAGCAGTACTTC. Amino acids: CASGLVRFKGGASSYEQYF.

This chain joins TRBV7-2 and TRBJ2-3; the match to TRBD2 covers 14 bases. Per the germline V gene, CDR1 is SGHTA and CDR2 is FQGNSA. V gave up 2 bases and J gave up 6 bases; unmatched junction bases: 10. CDR3 length: 18 residues. DNA of the CDR3: TGTGCCAGCAGCTTAAAAGGACTAGCGGGGGGCTGGGGGGATACGCAGTATTTT. Its protein is CASSLKGLAGGWGDTQYF.

This chain connects TRBV27 to TRBJ2-7, with D perhaps TRBD1 (6 bases). CDR1 is MNHEY and CDR2 is SMNVEV in the germline V gene (reference sequence). This CDR3 comprises 13 residues. V lost 2 bases, J lost 3 bases, and 8 bases lay in between. CDR3 DNA sequence: TGTGCCAGCAGTTTAAAAGGGGGCTACGAGCAGTACTTC. This sequence encodes CASSLKGGYEQYF.

This clone came up once. The chain has TRBV9 and TRBJ2-2, with 9 bases matching TRBD1. With V trimmed by 3 bases and J by 4 bases, 4 bases remained unmatched. The CDR3 covers 15 residues. CDR1 and CDR2 (germline): SGDLS, YYNGEE. The CDR3 is CASSARTGATGELFF. CDR3 bases: TGTGCCAGCAGCGCCAGGACAGGGGCCACCGGGGAGCTGTTTTTT.

The gene calls are TRBV3-1 (or the pseudogene TRBV3-2) and TRBJ2-5; D is undetermined. V shed 0 bases and J shed 2 bases, with 10 bases lying between them. The CDR3 has 15 residues. CDR1 is LGHDT and CDR2 is YNNKEL in the germline V gene (reference sequence). The CDR3 loop is CASSQDLPLQETQYF. In DNA form, the CDR3 reads TGTGCCAGCAGCCAAGATCTTCCCCTTCAAGAGACCCAGTACTTC.

V and J are TRBV12-3 or TRBV12-4 and TRBJ2-7; 7 nucleotides line up with TRBD1. The V segment lost 7 bases and the J segment 7 bases; nucleotides outside the gene matches: 4. The CDR3 extends over 11 amino acids. CDR3 in amino acids: CASNRGHEQYF. In nucleotides, the CDR3 is TGTGCCAGCAACAGGGGCCATGAGCAGTACTTC.

The rearrangement uses TRBV7-8 and TRBJ2-5; TRBD1 agrees at 9 bases. Trimming at V came to 6 bases and at J to 4 bases, leaving 6 bases not matched to a gene. The CDR3 consists of 14 residues. Germline V gene data show CDR1 as SGHVS and CDR2 as FQNEAQ. The DNA of the CDR3 is TGTGCCAGCAGTCGGGGACAGGGACTAGAGACCCAGTACTTC. Translated, it gives CASSRGQGLETQYF.

J is TRBJ2-3 and V is TRBV4-3; perhaps TRBD1 as D (6 bases). The CDR3 is 17 amino acids. Germline V CDR1 and CDR2: LGHNA, YSLEER. V lost 0 bases and J 3 bases, leaving 16 bases between the germline ends. The CDR3 region is CASSQDHRTDKTDTQYF. The CDR3 DNA sequence: TGCGCCAGCAGCCAAGATCATAGGACAGACAAAACAGATACGCAGTATTTT.

The chain links TRBV6-2 or TRBV6-3 to TRBJ2-3, with 7 bases fitting TRBD2. Germline values: CDR1 MNHEY, CDR2 SVGEGT. Trimming cost V 5 bases and J 0 bases; bases outside gene matches: 2. CDR3 length: 14 residues. This chain's CDR3 is CASSSGESTDTQYF. In nucleotides, the CDR3 is TGTGCCAGCAGTAGCGGGGAGAGCACAGATACGCAGTATTTT.

The rearrangement uses TRBV5-4 and TRBJ2-3, with 8 bases aligning to TRBD2. Looked up from germline, CDR1 is SGHNT and CDR2 is YYREEE (reference sequence). V gave up 0 bases and J gave up 7 bases; unmatched junction bases: 4. This CDR3 spans 14 amino acids. The CDR3 DNA reads as TGTGCCAGCAGCTTGGGACTAGCGAGTTATACGCAGTATTTT. Its protein product is CASSLGLASYTQYF.

J is TRBJ2-3 and V is TRBV3-1 (or the pseudogene TRBV3-2); 7 bases fit TRBD2. There are 15 residues in the CDR3. V shed 2 bases and J 3 bases; nucleotides not matched to a gene: 5. The germline gives CDR1 LGHDT, CDR2 YNNKEL (reference sequence). The CDR3 here is CASSQTQRGTDTQYF. CDR3 nucleotides: TGTGCCAGCAGCCAAACCCAGCGGGGTACAGATACGCAGTATTTT.